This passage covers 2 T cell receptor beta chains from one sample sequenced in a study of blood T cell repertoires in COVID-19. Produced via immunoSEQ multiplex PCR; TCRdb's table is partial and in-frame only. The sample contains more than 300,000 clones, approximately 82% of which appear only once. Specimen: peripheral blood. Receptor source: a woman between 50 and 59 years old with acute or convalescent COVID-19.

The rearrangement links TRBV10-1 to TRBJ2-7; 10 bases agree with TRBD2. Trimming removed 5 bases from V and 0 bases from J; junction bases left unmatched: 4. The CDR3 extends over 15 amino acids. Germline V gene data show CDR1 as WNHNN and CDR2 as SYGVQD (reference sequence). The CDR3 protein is CASSSPSGSSYEQYF. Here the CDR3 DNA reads TGCGCCAGCAGTTCCCCTAGCGGGAGCTCCTACGAGCAGTACTTC.

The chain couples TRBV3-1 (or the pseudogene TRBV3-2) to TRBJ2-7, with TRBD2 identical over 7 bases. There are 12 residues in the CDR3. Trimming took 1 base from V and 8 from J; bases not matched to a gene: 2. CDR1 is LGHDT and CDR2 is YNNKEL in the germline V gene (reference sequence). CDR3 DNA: TGTGCCAGCAGCCAAGGCGGGAGCAAGCAGTACTTC. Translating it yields CASSQGGSKQYF.